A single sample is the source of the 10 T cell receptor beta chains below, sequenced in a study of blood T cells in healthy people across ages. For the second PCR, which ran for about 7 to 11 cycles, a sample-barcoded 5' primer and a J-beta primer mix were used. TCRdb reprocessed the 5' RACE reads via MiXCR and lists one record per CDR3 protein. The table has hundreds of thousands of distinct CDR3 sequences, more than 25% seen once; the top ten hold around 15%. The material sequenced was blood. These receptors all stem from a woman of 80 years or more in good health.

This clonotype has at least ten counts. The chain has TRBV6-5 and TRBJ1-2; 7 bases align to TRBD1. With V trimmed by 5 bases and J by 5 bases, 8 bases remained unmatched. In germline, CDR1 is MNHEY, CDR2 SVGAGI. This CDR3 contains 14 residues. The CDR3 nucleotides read TGTGCCAGCAGTAGGGCGGGACAGAGATATGGCTACACCTTC. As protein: CASSRAGQRYGYTF.

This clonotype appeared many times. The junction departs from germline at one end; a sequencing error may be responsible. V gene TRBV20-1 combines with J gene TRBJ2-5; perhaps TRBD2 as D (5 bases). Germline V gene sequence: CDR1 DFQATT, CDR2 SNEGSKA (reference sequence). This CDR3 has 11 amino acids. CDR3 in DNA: TGCAGTGCTGGAGACGGAGGGACCCAGTACTTC. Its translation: CSAGDGGTQYF.

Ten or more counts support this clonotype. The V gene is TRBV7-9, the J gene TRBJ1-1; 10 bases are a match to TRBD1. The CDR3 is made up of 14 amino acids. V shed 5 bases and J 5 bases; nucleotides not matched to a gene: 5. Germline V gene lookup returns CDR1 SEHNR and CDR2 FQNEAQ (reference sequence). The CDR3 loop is CASSLGTGVTEAFF. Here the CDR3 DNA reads TGTGCCAGCAGCCTCGGGACAGGGGTTACTGAAGCTTTCTTT.

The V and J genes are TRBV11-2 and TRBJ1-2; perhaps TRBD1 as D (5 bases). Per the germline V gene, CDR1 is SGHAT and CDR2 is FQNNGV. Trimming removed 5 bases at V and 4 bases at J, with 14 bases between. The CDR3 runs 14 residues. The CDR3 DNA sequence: TGTGCCAGCAGCCGAATCACAGGTGGCTATGGCTACACCTTC. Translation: CASSRITGGYGYTF.

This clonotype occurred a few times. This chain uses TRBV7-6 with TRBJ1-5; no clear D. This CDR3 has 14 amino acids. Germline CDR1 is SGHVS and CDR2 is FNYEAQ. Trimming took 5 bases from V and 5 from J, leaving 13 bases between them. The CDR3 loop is CASSPGVAHQPQHF. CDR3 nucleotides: TGTGCCAGCAGCCCCGGCGTAGCTCATCAGCCCCAGCATTTT.

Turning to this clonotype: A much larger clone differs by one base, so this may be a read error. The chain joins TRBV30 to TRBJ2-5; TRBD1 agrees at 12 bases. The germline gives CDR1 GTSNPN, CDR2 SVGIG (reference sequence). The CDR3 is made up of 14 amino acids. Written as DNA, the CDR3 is TGTGCCTGGAAGGGGACAGGGGGCCAAGAGGCCCAGTACTTC. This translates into CAWKGTGGQEAQYF.

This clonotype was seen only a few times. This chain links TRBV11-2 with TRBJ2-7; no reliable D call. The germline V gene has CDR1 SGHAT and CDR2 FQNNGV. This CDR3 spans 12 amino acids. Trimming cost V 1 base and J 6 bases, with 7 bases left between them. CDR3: CASSLVPREQYF. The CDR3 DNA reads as TGTGCCAGCAGCTTAGTACCCCGCGAGCAGTACTTC.

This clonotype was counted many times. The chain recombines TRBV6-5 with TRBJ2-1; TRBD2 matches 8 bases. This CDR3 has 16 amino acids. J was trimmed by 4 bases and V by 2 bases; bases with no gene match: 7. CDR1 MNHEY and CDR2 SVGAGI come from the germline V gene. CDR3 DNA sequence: TGTGCCAGCAGTTACGGCCGCGGGGGGATGTACAATGAGCAGTTCTTC. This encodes CASSYGRGGMYNEQFF.

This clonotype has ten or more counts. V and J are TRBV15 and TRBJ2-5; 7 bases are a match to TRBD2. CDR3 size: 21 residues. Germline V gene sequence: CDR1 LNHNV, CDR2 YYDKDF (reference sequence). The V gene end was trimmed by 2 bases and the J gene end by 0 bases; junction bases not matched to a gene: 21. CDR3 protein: CATSRRRTRGVNRVYQETQYF. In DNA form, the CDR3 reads TGTGCCACCAGCAGAAGAAGGACTAGGGGTGTCAACCGGGTATACCAAGAGACCCAGTACTTC.

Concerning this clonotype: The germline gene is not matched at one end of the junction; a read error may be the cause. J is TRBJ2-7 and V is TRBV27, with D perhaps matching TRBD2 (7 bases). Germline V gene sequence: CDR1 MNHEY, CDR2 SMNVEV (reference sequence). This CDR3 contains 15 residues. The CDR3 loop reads CASRTSGRGSYGQYF. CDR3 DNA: TGTGCCAGCAGGACATCAGGGAGGGGGTCCTACGGGCAGTACTTC.